The sequence of this T cell receptor (beta chain) was determined in a study of shared clonotypes between healthy human individuals. Trimming took 5 bases from V and 1 from J, leaving 9 bases between them. The CDR3 is 13 residues long. CDR1 and CDR2 from the germline V gene are SGHRS and YFSETQ. Repertoires were generated with immunoSEQ multiplex PCR, while TCRdb's copy carries only in-frame clones and drops some. The sample holds about 1.1 million clones, roughly 74% seen once. The sequenced sample consisted of memory CD4+ T cells from PBMCs. Indicated subset: CD45RA-negative fraction. The receptor was isolated from a young man in good health. Some clones in this sample may be carry-over from other donors' samples. The V gene is TRBV5-1, the J gene TRBJ1-1; no firm D call. Here the CDR3 reads CASRREGNTEAFF. For the CDR3, the DNA is TGCGCCAGCAGGAGGGAGGGGAACACTGAAGCTTTCTTT.